This T cell receptor (beta chain) derives from a study of PD-L1 blockade in urothelial cancer (dated by TCRdb to 2016 to 2017). Some background on the complete study: Therapy was started at some point between 2013 and 2015 for all patients, and atezolizumab 1,200 mg was administered intravenously every 3 weeks. About 90% of the 29 patients were identified as males with urothelial cancer of bladder origin, and a prior smoking history was reported by 18 of 29 patients. An ECOG performance status of 0 or 1 was recorded for the patients, and 0 to 3 prior chemotherapy regimens had been received by the patients. Blood samples were analyzed 3 weeks after the start of treatment (second dose) and 6 weeks after the start of treatment. Blood samples yielded a median of approximately 150,000 T cells and tens of thousands of unique TCRs, with median clonality approximately 0.08. The study was an exploratory multi-omic analysis of somatic, immune and clinical correlates of response to PD-L1 blockade with atezolizumab in urothelial cancer. TCR sequencing covered pretreatment tumor samples and matched, serially collected peripheral blood taken before and after atezolizumab treatment. Durable clinical benefit meant progression-free survival longer than 6 months, and TCR features were also tested against progression-free and overall survival. Whole exome sequencing and RNA sequencing of pretreatment tumors were performed alongside TCR sequencing in the same patients. Ten or so patients reached durable clinical benefit, while some 21 patients did not. Pretreatment blood TCR-seq was available for fewer than 30 patients, at least one posttreatment blood collection was obtained for some 24 patients, and tumor TCR-seq was available for some 24 patients.

Each PCR received spiked-in synthetic TCR analog templates so that absolute template abundance could be estimated from read counts. The immunoSEQ assay used bias-controlled V and J gene primers to amplify TCRbeta CDR3 regions from genomic DNA. Rearranged TCRbeta segments were sequenced at approximately 20X coverage. From the authors' description of their analysis: Clustering was used to correct sequencing errors, and CDR3s were annotated against IMGT so that V, D and J genes could be assigned. Out-of-frame and stop-codon sequences were excluded, and only productive TCRbeta rearrangements were used in downstream analyses. Clonality was calculated as one minus the Shannon entropy normalized by the log of the number of unique productive sequences. Clones differing between time points or between blood and tumor were identified by Fisher's exact test with Benjamini-Hochberg correction at adjusted p below 0.01. In TCRdb, the immuneACCESS table is reduced to in-frame sequences with V and J assigned. These tables do not hold every clone; where another copy was compared, an unresolved V gene accounts for under half, and the others remain unexplained. That table furnishes V, J and clone size, whereas the DNA furnished D and trimming. The sample records about 30,000 clones, about 89% of which are singletons. The ten largest make up under 4.5% of the sample.

As regards this clone: Its target antigen remains unknown. There are no base qualities to consult, and no much larger clone falls within one base.

The CDR3 spans 12 residues, from the cysteine through the phenylalanine. CDR3 DNA is the only sequence kept; it has 36 bases, read in frame from the first base. A distance of 9 bases separates the germline ends of V and J, which lose 6 bases and 6 bases respectively. The germline V gene (reference sequence) supplies CDR1 LNHDA and CDR2 SQIVND. Beyond this particular receptor, the publication reports: Because of the small sample size (n ≈ 31) and the many exploratory analyses performed, the results are intended to be regarded as hypothesis-generating. A pretreatment peripheral blood TCR clonality below the median was linked to improved progression-free and overall survival. Greater expansion of tumor-associated TCR clones in peripheral blood 3 weeks after the start of treatment was observed in patients with durable benefit (n of about 22, p = 0.022).

The cohort comprised around 30 patients with locally advanced or metastatic urothelial carcinoma treated at Memorial Sloan Kettering on a trial protocol. Peripheral blood mononuclear cells were collected pretreatment and during treatment, with between 1 and 8 total time points per patient. The Qiagen DNeasy Blood extraction kit was used to purify genomic DNA from total PBMCs and tumor samples. PBMCs were collected pretreatment and during treatment and were isolated and stored as previously described. Specimen: PBMCs, collected around atezolizumab (anti-PD-L1) treatment. The receptor was derived from a man aged 50 or older with urothelial cancer. This chain joins TRBV19 to TRBJ2-1; D gene: possibly TRBD2, on 6 matching bases. The encoded CDR3 is CASSGTLNEQFF. The DNA sequence is as follows: TGTGCCAGTAGCGGGACTCTCAATGAGCAGTTCTTC.